This is a list of T cell receptor beta chains from one sample in a study of T cells in Graves' hyperthyroidism and ophthalmopathy. A single record per CDR3 protein comes from TCRdb applying MiXCR to the multiplex PCR reads. The sample holds about 260,000 distinct CDR3 sequences, over 15% seen once. Sequencing was done on a sample of blood. The receptor set was obtained from a woman aged 18-29 years with Graves' ophthalmopathy. The CDR3 runs from the conserved cysteine through the conserved F or W. A D gene is named only where the DNA matches it firmly. Some rows have no size entry. The others give once, few or many, or a class for an expanded clone.

>-|many|TRBV3-1|TRBJ2-3
CASSQLRADTQYF
TGTGCCAGCAGCCAACTACGGGCAGATACGCAGTATTTT
>TRBD1|many|TRBV6-4|TRBJ1-2
CASSTFSGGFRDGYTF
TGTGCCAGCAGTACATTCTCAGGGGGCTTCAGGGATGGCTACACCTTC
>-|few|TRBV5-1|TRBJ2-6
CASSPLKESGANVLTF
TGCGCCAGCAGCCCACTTAAAGAGTCTGGGGCCAACGTCCTGACTTTC
>-|many|TRBV5-6|TRBJ1-1
CASSASFNTEAFF
TGTGCCAGCAGCGCCTCTTTTAACACTGAAGCTTTCTTT
>-|-|TRBV11-3|TRBJ2-7
CASSSLRDSLYEQHF
TGTGCCAGCAGCTCTCTGCGGGACAGCCTCTACGAGCAGCACTTC
>-|many|TRBV5-6|TRBJ2-7
CASSLAWGEQYF
TGTGCCAGCAGCTTGGCCTGGGGCGAGCAGTACTTC
>TRBD2|many|TRBV7-3|TRBJ2-1
CASSLALADYNEQFF
TGTGCCAGCAGCTTAGCACTAGCGGACTACAATGAGCAGTTCTTC
>TRBD2|-|TRBV5-4|TRBJ2-5
CASSFSAGEETQYF
TGTGCCAGCAGCTTTTCGGCGGGAGAAGAGACCCAGTACTTC
>-|many|TRBV13|TRBJ2-7
CASSLGLSNPFEQYF
TGTGCCAGCAGCTTAGGACTAAGTAACCCGTTCGAGCAGTACTTC
>-|few|TRBV14|TRBJ1-3
CASSLSGNTIYF
TGTGCCAGCAGCCTCTCTGGAAACACCATATATTTT
>-|many|TRBV20-1|TRBJ2-1
CSAKSGSYNEQFF
TGCAGTGCCAAGAGCGGGTCCTACAATGAGCAGTTCTTC
>-|many|TRBV15|TRBJ1-1
CATSTRSLARAFF
TGTGCCACCAGCACGCGCTCGCTGGCGAGGGCTTTCTTT
>TRBD2|-|TRBV4-1|TRBJ2-1
CASSQDLTSGRSGEQFF
TGCGCCAGCAGCCAAGATCTAACTAGCGGGAGGTCTGGTGAGCAGTTCTTC
>-|many|TRBV30|TRBJ1-2
CAWSSGRMGGYTF
TGTGCCTGGAGTTCGGGAAGGATGGGTGGCTACACCTTC
>-|many|TRBV19|TRBJ2-1
CASSIRGGSNNEQFF
TGTGCCAGTAGTATCAGGGGGGGCTCTAACAATGAGCAGTTCTTC
>-|many|TRBV7-2|TRBJ1-1
CASSRWTGSSTEAFF
TGTGCCAGCAGCCGGTGGACGGGCTCGAGCACTGAAGCTTTCTTT
>TRBD1|many|TRBV18|TRBJ2-7
CASSPRTGEGEQYF
TGTGCCAGCTCACCACGGACAGGGGAGGGCGAGCAGTACTTC
>TRBD1|-|TRBV2|TRBJ1-1
CASSVRQGDVTEAFF
TGTGCCAGCAGTGTCCGACAGGGAGACGTCACTGAAGCTTTCTTT
>-|many|TRBV7-9|TRBJ1-1
CASSQPLNTEAFF
TGTGCCAGCAGCCAGCCCCTGAACACTGAAGCTTTCTTT
>-|many|TRBV7-8|TRBJ1-1
CASSLGAVTDQAFF
TGTGCCAGCAGCTTAGGGGCGGTAACAGACCAAGCTTTCTTT
>-|many|TRBV20-1|TRBJ2-1
CSVVLGGSYNEQFF
TGCAGTGTCGTGTTAGGCGGCTCCTACAATGAGCAGTTCTTC
>-|many|TRBV19|TRBJ2-1
CASSIDVSGGYNEQFF
TGTGCCAGTAGTATAGATGTTAGCGGAGGCTACAATGAGCAGTTCTTC
>-|many|TRBV2|TRBJ1-1
CASSEVGTEAFF
TGTGCCAGCAGTGAGGTTGGCACTGAAGCTTTCTTT
>TRBD1|many|TRBV6-1|TRBJ2-3
CASSELRDRATDTQYF
TGTGCCAGCAGTGAATTAAGGGACAGGGCAACAGATACGCAGTATTTT
>-|few|TRBV7-8|TRBJ2-5
CASSLGLLETQCF
TGTGCCAGCAGCTTAGGTTTACTGGAGACCCAGTGCTTC
>TRBD1|many|TRBV7-9|TRBJ1-4
CASSAQGADEKLFF
TGTGCCAGCAGCGCGCAGGGGGCCGATGAAAAACTGTTTTTT
>-|many|TRBV20-1|TRBJ2-7
CSVYPTGKLISYEQYF
TGCAGTGTCTACCCGACAGGAAAACTTATCTCCTACGAGCAGTACTTC
>-|few|TRBV6-1|TRBJ1-5
CASTVGPGDSNQPQHF
TGTGCCAGCACAGTGGGACCGGGAGATAGCAATCAGCCCCAGCATTTT
>-|many|TRBV6-2/TRBV6-3|TRBJ2-4
CASSYGGYIQYF
TGTGCCAGCAGTTACGGTGGCTACATTCAGTACTTC
>-|-|TRBV9|TRBJ1-1
CASTRGQGAEAFF
TGTGCCAGCACCCGAGGTCAGGGCGCTGAAGCTTTCTTT
>-|many|TRBV3-1|TRBJ2-5
CASSHLQETQYF
TGTGCCAGCAGCCACCTACAAGAGACCCAGTACTTC
>-|-|TRBV11-2|TRBJ1-1
CASSLRTRGNTEAFF
TGTGCCAGCAGCCTACGGACAAGGGGCAACACTGAAGCTTTCTTT
>-|many|TRBV2|TRBJ1-2
CARALEDYNGYTF
TGTGCCAGGGCGTTGGAAGACTACAACGGCTACACCTTC
>-|few|TRBV4-1|TRBJ2-2
CASSQNRDTGELFF
TGCGCCAGCAGCCAAAACCGAGACACCGGGGAGCTGTTTTTT
>-|many|TRBV7-3|TRBJ1-1
CASSLGVRSEAFF
TGTGCCAGCAGCTTAGGCGTCAGATCTGAAGCTTTCTTT
>TRBD2|many|TRBV4-3|TRBJ2-1
CASSQDLPLAVSYNEQFF
TGCGCCAGCAGCCAAGATTTACCCCTAGCGGTCTCCTACAATGAGCAGTTCTTC
>TRBD2|few|TRBV3-1|TRBJ2-5
CASSLDSGGQETQYF
TGTGCCAGCAGCTTAGACAGCGGGGGGCAAGAGACCCAGTACTTC
>-|many|TRBV6-1|TRBJ2-1
CASSAGVRDEQFF
TGTGCCAGCAGTGCGGGGGTTCGGGATGAGCAGTTCTTC
>-|many|TRBV12-3/TRBV12-4|TRBJ1-2
CASSPSFGGYGYTF
TGTGCCAGCAGTCCCTCCTTTGGGGGATATGGCTACACCTTC
>TRBD2|many|TRBV7-3|TRBJ2-3
CASSITSGGNTDTQYF
TGTGCCAGCAGCATAACTAGCGGGGGAAACACAGATACGCAGTATTTT
>TRBD2|-|TRBV12-3/TRBV12-4|TRBJ2-7
CASTPNAGLAEQYF
TGTGCCAGCACCCCTAATGCCGGACTAGCGGAGCAGTACTTC
>TRBD2|many|TRBV5-1|TRBJ2-3
CASSPTRTSGPDTQYF
TGCGCCAGCAGCCCGACGCGGACTAGCGGCCCAGATACGCAGTATTTT
>-|many|TRBV3-1|TRBJ1-2
CASSQGLAGSYGYTF
TGTGCCAGCAGCCAAGGGTTAGCAGGGAGCTATGGCTACACCTTC
>TRBD2|-|TRBV28|TRBJ2-1
CASNPTVRTSGSSYNEQFF
TGTGCCAGCAACCCAACGGTGAGGACTAGCGGGAGCTCCTACAATGAGCAGTTCTTC
>-|-|TRBV5-6|TRBJ1-4
CASSTKPTSTNEKLFF
TGTGCCAGCAGTACAAAACCAACGTCAACTAATGAAAAACTGTTTTTT
>-|many|TRBV5-8|TRBJ1-6
CASSLPDNNSPLHF
TGTGCCAGCAGCTTGCCGGACAACAATTCACCCCTCCACTTT
>-|few|TRBV28|TRBJ2-7
CASSVDTTYEQYF
TGTGCCAGCAGTGTGGACACGACCTACGAGCAGTACTTC
>-|many|TRBV3-1|TRBJ1-1
CASSQEGITEAFF
TGTGCCAGCAGCCAAGAGGGAATCACTGAAGCTTTCTTT
>TRBD1|many|TRBV20-1|TRBJ1-2
CSALQGARGGYTF
TGCAGTGCTCTACAGGGGGCAAGGGGTGGCTACACCTTC
>-|many|TRBV30|TRBJ2-1
CAWRQSGPPGEQFF
TGTGCCTGGAGACAGAGCGGCCCCCCGGGGGAGCAGTTCTTC
>-|-|TRBV2|TRBJ2-3
CASSGGHGDTQYF
TGTGCCAGCAGCGGGGGCCACGGGGATACGCAGTATTTT
>TRBD2|many|TRBV2|TRBJ2-1
CASRELAGGPGEQFF
TGTGCCAGCAGAGAACTAGCGGGGGGGCCAGGGGAGCAGTTCTTC
>-|-|TRBV4-1|TRBJ1-3
CASSQDRNSGNTIYF
TGCGCCAGCAGCCAAGACAGAAACTCTGGAAACACCATATATTTT
>-|many|TRBV24-1|TRBJ2-6
CATSDYGANVLTF
TGTGCCACCAGTGATTACGGGGCCAACGTCCTGACTTTC
>-|many|TRBV7-8|TRBJ1-1
CASSPRWRENTEAFF
TGTGCCAGCAGCCCGCGTTGGAGGGAGAACACTGAAGCTTTCTTT
>TRBD2|many|TRBV3-1|TRBJ2-2
CASSHGLAGGSTGELFF
TGTGCCAGCAGCCACGGACTAGCGGGAGGAAGTACCGGGGAGCTGTTTTTT
>TRBD2|many|TRBV12-3/TRBV12-4|TRBJ2-1
CASSLLAGANEQFF
TGTGCCAGCAGTTTACTAGCGGGAGCCAATGAGCAGTTCTTC